The rows below give T cell receptor beta chains drawn from one sample of a study of CD8 T cells in ankylosing spondylitis. From the 5' RACE reads, TCRdb called clonotypes with MiXCR, one entry per CDR3 protein. The profile shows about 36,000 distinct CDR3 sequences, about 11% of them singletons. The sample was synovial fluid, either unsorted or a sorted T cell fraction (not recorded which). The receptor source for this set is a male donor with ankylosing spondylitis. Both conserved end residues are part of each CDR3. A D gene is named only where the DNA matches it firmly. A clone size is listed for some rows: how often the clone was seen (once, few, many), or a class if it is expanded.

V	D	size	J	DNA	CDR3
TRBV10-3	-	few	TRBJ1-5	TGTGCCATCAGTGAGGGGGGCTTCAATCAGCCCCAGCATTTT	CAISEGGFNQPQHF
TRBV12-3/TRBV12-4	-	many	TRBJ1-5	TGTGCCAGCAGTGTTCAGCCCCAGCATTTT	CASSVQPQHF
TRBV29-1	TRBD1	many	TRBJ1-5	TGCAGCGTTGTTTTACAGGGGACGAGCAATCAGCCCCAGCATTTT	CSVVLQGTSNQPQHF
TRBV7-9	TRBD2	few	TRBJ2-1	TGTGCCAGCAGCTTCCGGCCGATAGCGGGATTCAATGAGCAGTTCTTC	CASSFRPIAGFNEQFF
TRBV29-1	TRBD2	-	TRBJ2-3	TGCAGCGTTGTCACTAGCGGACGTGGTACGCAGTATTTT	CSVVTSGRGTQYF
TRBV28	-	many	TRBJ1-6	TGTGCCAGCAACCCTAACAGCTACAGTAGGAATTATAATTCACCCCTCCACTTT	CASNPNSYSRNYNSPLHF
TRBV12-3/TRBV12-4	-	-	TRBJ2-7	TGTGCCAGCAGTCTTAGGAGGGGGGGGCTATACTCCTACGAGCAGTACTTC	CASSLRRGGLYSYEQYF
TRBV20-1	TRBD1	many	TRBJ1-3	TGCAGTGCTGACACAGGGGGCTACTCTGGAAACACCATATATTTT	CSADTGGYSGNTIYF
TRBV7-9	-	many	TRBJ1-2	TGTGCCAGCAGCCCGGGGCTACAGAGCTATGGCTACACCTTC	CASSPGLQSYGYTF
TRBV5-1	TRBD2	-	TRBJ2-1	TGCGCCAGCAGCTTGGTCCTAGCGGGAGATGAGCAGTTCTTC	CASSLVLAGDEQFF
TRBV30	-	few	TRBJ2-1	TGTGCCTGGAGGTGGAGGGGGATTGACAATGAGCAGTTCTTC	CAWRWRGIDNEQFF
TRBV28	-	few	TRBJ1-5	TGTGCCAGCAGTCCTGACAGCACCAATCAGCCCCAGCATTTT	CASSPDSTNQPQHF
TRBV6-1	-	-	TRBJ2-2	TGTGCCAGCAGAGGACAGCCCGGGGAGCTGTTTTTT	CASRGQPGELFF
TRBV28	TRBD2	few	TRBJ2-7	TGTGCCAGCAGTTTCGGACTAGCTCGCTACGAGCAGTACTTC	CASSFGLARYEQYF
TRBV7-6	-	few	TRBJ1-6	TGTGCCAGCACCTTAGGGGGGGATTCACCCCTCCACTTT	CASTLGGDSPLHF
TRBV19	-	-	TRBJ2-1	TGTGCCAGTAGTACCTTCCTTCGGGGAGGCAATGAGCAGTTCTTC	CASSTFLRGGNEQFF
TRBV20-1	-	many	TRBJ2-2	TGCAGTGCTGACAACAACGGGGAGCTGTTTTTT	CSADNNGELFF
TRBV21-1	-	-	TRBJ2-2	TGTGCCAGCAGTGAACGGCTTCCCTTCACGAACACCGGGGAGCTGTTTTTT	CASSERLPFTNTGELFF
TRBV20-1	-	many	TRBJ2-7	TGCAGTGCCGGCGACAGAGTACTAGCTCAGAGCATCTTCCACGAGCAGTACTTC	CSAGDRVLAQSIFHEQYF
TRBV7-3	TRBD1	few	TRBJ2-7	TGTGCCAGCAGCGTGCAATCAGGGGGCGCTTACGAGCAGTACTTC	CASSVQSGGAYEQYF
TRBV28	TRBD2	medium-sized	TRBJ2-7	TGTGCCGCTACGATGGGACTAGCGAACGAGCAGTACTTC	CAATMGLANEQYF
TRBV5-6	-	many	TRBJ1-1	TGTGCCAGCAGCGTACTACAATCCATGAACACTGAAGCTTTCTTT	CASSVLQSMNTEAFF
TRBV20-1	TRBD1	many	TRBJ1-4	TGCAGTGCCGCGGGGGACAGGGAGGAGATCACAAAACTGTTTTTT	CSAAGDREEITKLFF
TRBV9	TRBD2	few	TRBJ2-1	TGTGCCAGCAGCGTAGAGGACCTGGTAGCGGGAGGTGAGCAGTTCTTC	CASSVEDLVAGGEQFF
TRBV11-1	-	many	TRBJ2-1	TGTGCCAGCAGCTTACTACAGGACTACAATGAGCAGTTCTTC	CASSLLQDYNEQFF
TRBV27	-	few	TRBJ1-5	TGTGCCAGCAGTTTGGCCCTCAATCAGCCCCAGCATTTT	CASSLALNQPQHF
TRBV5-1	-	few	TRBJ1-1	TGCGCCAGCAGCTTGGTTGGGCAGCCAAACACTGAAGCTTTCTTT	CASSLVGQPNTEAFF
TRBV20-1	-	many	TRBJ2-3	TGCAGTGCTCTAGCCACAGATACGCAGTATTTT	CSALATDTQYF
TRBV6-2/TRBV6-3	TRBD2	few	TRBJ2-7	TGTGCCAGCAGTTGGCCACTAGCGGGGGATTTCTACGAGCAGTACTTC	CASSWPLAGDFYEQYF
TRBV27	TRBD1	few	TRBJ2-1	TGTGCCAGCAGTCTCGGACAGGGCAATGAGCAGTTCTTC	CASSLGQGNEQFF
TRBV29-1	-	many	TRBJ1-1	TGCAGCGGCCAGGGGAACAGGGAGAACACTGAAGCTTTCTTT	CSGQGNRENTEAFF
TRBV12-3/TRBV12-4	-	-	TRBJ1-2	TGTGCCAGCAGTCGCGGGGGATCCTGGGGCTATGGCTACACCTTC	CASSRGGSWGYGYTF
TRBV12-3/TRBV12-4	-	many	TRBJ1-5	TGTGCCAGCAGTTTAGTCTTTCGAACAGGGCCCTATGGGGGCAATCAGCCCCAGCATTTT	CASSLVFRTGPYGGNQPQHF
TRBV11-2	TRBD1	few	TRBJ2-1	TGTGCCAGCAGCTTTGCCGGGACAGGGCACGAGCAGTTCTTC	CASSFAGTGHEQFF
TRBV19	-	medium-sized	TRBJ2-7	TGTGTCCGGGTGTCCTTCTACGAGCAGTACTTC	CVRVSFYEQYF
TRBV20-1	TRBD2	-	TRBJ2-2	TGCAGTGTCAGAGGCCGGGGGCTAGCGGGGTTCGCGAACACCGGGGAGCTGTTTTTT	CSVRGRGLAGFANTGELFF
TRBV27	-	-	TRBJ1-6	TGTGCCAGCAGTTGGAGCCCCCCGGGGGATTCCTATAATTCACCCCTCCACTTT	CASSWSPPGDSYNSPLHF
TRBV2	-	few	TRBJ1-5	TGTGCCAGTCGTGAGCAGCATAGCAATCAGCCCCAGCATTTT	CASREQHSNQPQHF
TRBV28	TRBD2	many	TRBJ2-1	TGTGCCAGCAGTTTATTTAGCGGGAGTTTGGTTAATGAGCAGTTCTTC	CASSLFSGSLVNEQFF
TRBV6-5	TRBD1	-	TRBJ1-1	TGTGCCAGCAGTTTCGGCCGGGACAGTGAAGCTTTCTTT	CASSFGRDSEAFF
TRBV20-1	TRBD2	-	TRBJ2-7	TGCAGTGCTATAAATGCGGGACTAAGAAGCGAGCAGTACTTC	CSAINAGLRSEQYF
TRBV5-5	TRBD2	-	TRBJ2-1	TGTGCCAGCAGCTTGTATGGGCTAGCGGAGTACAATGAGCAGTTCTTC	CASSLYGLAEYNEQFF
TRBV5-1	-	few	TRBJ2-2	TGCGCCAGCAGCCCACTAGGCCCTAGCACCGGGGAGCTGTTTTTT	CASSPLGPSTGELFF
TRBV30	-	-	TRBJ1-2	TGTGCCTGGAGTCGGCAGATCTATGGCTACACCTTC	CAWSRQIYGYTF
TRBV4-3	-	few	TRBJ2-7	TGCGCCAGCAGCCAACGGTCGGACCTCGAGCAGTACTTC	CASSQRSDLEQYF
TRBV27	TRBD2	-	TRBJ2-1	TGTGCCAGCAGTCTTTTATGGGTAGCGGGGGATAATGAGCAGTTCTTC	CASSLLWVAGDNEQFF
TRBV20-1	-	many	TRBJ2-7	TGCAGTGCTGCCCCTCCCGACTCCTACGAGCAGTACTTC	CSAAPPDSYEQYF
TRBV10-3	-	many	TRBJ2-5	TGTGCCATCAGTGAGTCAGGGGACGAGACCCAGTACTTC	CAISESGDETQYF
TRBV15	-	few	TRBJ2-1	TGTGCCACCAGCAGAGATCGTGGACTCTACAATGAGCAGTTCTTC	CATSRDRGLYNEQFF